This T cell receptor beta chain appears in the sequencing data of a study of T cells expressing NK-cell markers. From its re-call of the 5' RACE reads, TCRdb lists each CDR3 protein once, without DNA. Reported are roughly 420,000 distinct CDR3 sequences; the ten largest clones contain 7.3%. This CDR3 spans 15 amino acids. In germline, CDR1 is DFQATT, CDR2 SNEGSKA (reference sequence). Specimen: blood T cells: a sorted CD56 or NKG2C T cell subset, CD4+ or CD8+ T cells, or bulk PBMC T cells (not recorded which). V is TRBV20-1 and J is TRBJ2-3; TCRdb calls TRBD2, which cannot be checked without DNA. The receptor comes from a woman aged 18-70 years in good health. This chain's CDR3 is CSAPGLAGATDTQYF.